Shown below are 8 T cell receptor beta chains from a single sample sequenced in a study of cytomegalovirus exposure and HLA in healthy donors. Libraries were prepared by immunoSEQ multiplex PCR; TCRdb keeps only in-frame clonotypes and omits some of them. Counted here are over 85,000 clones, about nine tenths occurring once; the ten biggest clones make up 1.5% to 2%. The specimen was PBMCs. These receptors were taken from a woman between 18 and 29 years old in good health and CMV-seronegative.

This chain links TRBV12-2 with TRBJ1-2; TRBD1 reflects the table's D call only, with no check against the DNA. TRBV12-2 is a recognized pseudogene. This CDR3 is 14 amino acids long. CDR3 nucleotide sequence: TGTGCAAGTCGCTTAGACGTGACAGACTATGGCTACACCTTC. Its protein is CASRLDVTDYGYTF.

This chain connects TRBV4-1 to TRBJ2-1, with 12 bases that match TRBD2. This CDR3 comprises 21 residues. V trimming: 2 bases; J trimming: 4 bases; junction bases outside the gene matches: 18. Per the germline V gene, CDR1 is MGHRA and CDR2 is YSYEKL. The CDR3 here is CASSQPTLSSGRASGYNEQFF. CDR3 DNA: TGCGCCAGCAGCCAACCTACCCTCTCTAGCGGGAGGGCCTCCGGATACAATGAGCAGTTCTTC.

The V call is TRBV5-1, the J call TRBJ2-2; maybe TRBD1 (7 bases). The CDR3 extends over 16 amino acids. Germline V gives CDR1 SGHRS, CDR2 YFSETQ. V lost 0 bases to trimming and J lost 5 bases, with 14 bases between them. The CDR3 DNA reads as TGCGCCAGCAGCTTGGGTATACAGGGGAGGACCGGGGAGCTGTTTTTT. Its translation is CASSLGIQGRTGELFF. The full variable domain, completed using reference TRBV5-1 and TRBJ2-2, is KAGVTQTPRYLIKTRGQQVTLSCSPISGHRSVSWYQQTPGQGLQFLFEYFSETQRNKGNFPGRFSGRQFSNSRSEMNVSTLELGDSALYLCASSLGIQGRTGELFFGEGSRLTVL.

The rearrangement links TRBV5-6 to TRBJ2-4; unclear D gene. Trimming cost V 1 base and J 2 bases, with 4 bases left between them. Germline V gene lookup returns CDR1 SGHDT and CDR2 YYEEEE. The CDR3 is made up of 13 amino acids. DNA of the CDR3: TGTGCCAGCAGCTTGTTTACCAAAAACATTCAGTACTTC. Its translation: CASSLFTKNIQYF.

The chain links TRBV29-1 to TRBJ2-5, with 7 bases lining up with TRBD2. The CDR3 spans 12 residues. Trimming at V came to 7 bases and at J to 5 bases, leaving 7 bases not matched to a gene. The germline gives CDR1 SQVTM, CDR2 ANQGSEA. CDR3 bases: TGCAGCGCAGCGGGATGGGCGGAGACCCAGTACTTC. Protein sequence: CSAAGWAETQYF.

DNA of the CDR3: TGTGCCAGCAGCTATACAGGAGAAGAGACCCAGTACTTC. Its translation is CASSYTGEETQYF. This chain joins TRBV5-6 and TRBJ2-5; possibly TRBD1 for D (5 bases). The germline V gene encodes CDR1 SGHDT and CDR2 YYEEEE. V was trimmed by 3 bases and J by 3 bases, leaving 9 bases between them. There are 13 residues in the CDR3.

This clone turned up a few times. The chain recombines TRBV7-2 with TRBJ1-5; D not certain. V was pared by 4 bases and J by 0 bases, with 4 bases between. Germline V CDR1 and CDR2: SGHTA, FQGNSA. The CDR3 is made up of 13 amino acids. CDR3 in DNA: TGTGCCAGCAGCTCTATTAGCAATCAGCCCCAGCATTTT. Residues: CASSSISNQPQHF.

This chain connects TRBV19 to TRBJ2-4, with D unresolved. CDR1 and CDR2 from the germline V gene are LNHDA and SQIVND (reference sequence). CDR3 length: 13 amino acids. With 5 bases removed from V and 9 bases from J, the gap between germline ends came to 14 bases. CDR3 residues: CASSPPTRSIQYF. The CDR3 DNA is TGTGCCAGTAGTCCCCCCACAAGAAGCATTCAGTACTTC. The variable domain in full, completed from reference TRBV19 and TRBJ2-4, reads DGGITQSPKYLFRKEGQNVTLSCEQNLNHDAMYWYRQDPGQGLRLIYYSQIVNDFQKGDIAEGYSVSREKKESFPLTVTSAQKNPTAFYLCASSPPTRSIQYFGAGTRLSVL.